This record concerns one TCR beta chain sequence. No antigen is known for it. TCRdb's table, derived via immunoSEQ multiplex PCR, lists solely in-frame clones and lacks some. The data contain fewer than 180,000 clones, 80% to 95% of them singletons. This sample was included in a study of T cell responses to AZD1222 COVID-19 vaccine. General study points: The peak T cell response came first, and repertoires were sampled only after it. Females made up more of the donors, who were largely white British, and clonal diversity may have come out too low.

This clonotype was sampled from an adult who received the AZD1222 COVID-19 vaccine. The sequencing here drew on peripheral blood, taken 28 days after the second AZD1222 dose.

The CDR3 DNA sequence: TGTGCCAGTACATGGGACAGGGCCGGGGAGCTGTTTTTT. Its translation: CASTWDRAGELFF. The chain has TRBV19 and TRBJ2-2, with TRBD1 matching 9 bases. In germline, CDR1 is LNHDA, CDR2 SQIVND (reference sequence). This CDR3 comprises 13 residues. The trim removed 7 bases at V and 6 bases at J, leaving 3 bases unmatched.